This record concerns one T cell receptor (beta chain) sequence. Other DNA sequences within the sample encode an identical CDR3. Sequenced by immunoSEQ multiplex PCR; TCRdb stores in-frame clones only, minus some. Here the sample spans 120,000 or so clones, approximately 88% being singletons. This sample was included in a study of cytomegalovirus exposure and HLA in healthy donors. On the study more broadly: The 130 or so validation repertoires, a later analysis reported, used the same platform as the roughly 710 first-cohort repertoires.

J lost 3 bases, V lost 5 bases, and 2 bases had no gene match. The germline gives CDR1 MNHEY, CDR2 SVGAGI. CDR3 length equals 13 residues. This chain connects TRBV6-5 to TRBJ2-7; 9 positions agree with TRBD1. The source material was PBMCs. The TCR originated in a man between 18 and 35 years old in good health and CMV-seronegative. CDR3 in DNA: TGTGCCAGCAGTAGGACAGGGGACTACGAGCAGTACTTC. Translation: CASSRTGDYEQYF.